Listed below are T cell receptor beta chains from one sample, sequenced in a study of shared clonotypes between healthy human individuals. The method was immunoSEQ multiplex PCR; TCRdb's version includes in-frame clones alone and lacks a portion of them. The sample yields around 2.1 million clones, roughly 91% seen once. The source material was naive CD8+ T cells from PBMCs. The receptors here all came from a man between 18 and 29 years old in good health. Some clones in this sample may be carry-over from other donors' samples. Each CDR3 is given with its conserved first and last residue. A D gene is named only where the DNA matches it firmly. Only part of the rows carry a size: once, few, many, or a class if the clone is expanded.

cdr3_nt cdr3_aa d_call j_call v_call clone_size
TGTGCCAGCGTAGACAGTTTAGGTGAAGCTTTCTTT CASVDSLGEAFF - TRBJ1-1 TRBV6-1 -
TGTGCCAGCAGCGCCGGACAGGCCCCGAACTATGGCTACACCTTC CASSAGQAPNYGYTF TRBD1 TRBJ1-2 TRBV9 -
TGTGCCACAAACTTCCCGGGACTAGCGGGAGTTACGCAGTATTTT CATNFPGLAGVTQYF TRBD2 TRBJ2-3 TRBV27 once
TGTGCCAGCAGTTTCGGGGGGTATAACTATGGCTACACCTTC CASSFGGYNYGYTF - TRBJ1-2 TRBV27 -
TGTGCCAGCAGCGCCCAGAGCGAGCAGTACTTC CASSAQSEQYF - TRBJ2-7 TRBV7-9 -
TGTGCCAGCAGTCTGATACCCGCTCGGTCTAACACCGGGGAGCTGTTTTTT CASSLIPARSNTGELFF - TRBJ2-2 TRBV28 -
TGTGCCAGCAGTTACCGGGGGAACACCGGGGAGCTGTTTTTT CASSYRGNTGELFF - TRBJ2-2 TRBV6-5 few
TGCGCCAGCAGCCAACACACCCTCCGCGAGCAGTACTTC CASSQHTLREQYF - TRBJ2-7 TRBV4-1 -
TGTGCCAGCAGTTTTATTTCTAGCTACGAGCAGTACTTC CASSFISSYEQYF - TRBJ2-7 TRBV28 -
TGTGCCAGCAGCTCCGGGACTAGCGGGAGAGTTTACGAGCAGTACTTC CASSSGTSGRVYEQYF TRBD2 TRBJ2-7 TRBV9 -
TGTGCCAGCAGTCGATTCGGCGGGAGGGCCAGCGCGGAGCAGTACTTC CASSRFGGRASAEQYF TRBD2 TRBJ2-7 TRBV7-6 -
TGTGCCAGCAGTGAGCCAGGGATTGGAAACACCATATATTTT CASSEPGIGNTIYF - TRBJ1-3 TRBV2 -
TGTGCCAGCAGTGACGGAGTCCCTGGGGCCGGGGAGCTGTTTTTT CASSDGVPGAGELFF - TRBJ2-2 TRBV6-6 -
TGTGCCAGCAGCCTACCGGGACTAGCGGGGAGCACAGATACGCAGTATTTT CASSLPGLAGSTDTQYF TRBD2 TRBJ2-3 TRBV7-9 -
TGTGCCAGCAGCCCCCGACAGGCCAATCAGCCCCAGCATTTT CASSPRQANQPQHF - TRBJ1-5 TRBV9 -
TGCAGCGCCGAAGACCCAATATGGCGGGAGTCCTACAATGAGCAGTTCTTC CSAEDPIWRESYNEQFF TRBD2 TRBJ2-1 TRBV29-1 -
TGTGCCAGCAGTATTAGCGGACCCTACACCGGGGAGCTGTTTTTT CASSISGPYTGELFF - TRBJ2-2 TRBV6-6 -
TGCGCCAGCAGTGAGTCCGTGGTACCCTACAATGAGCAGTTCTTC CASSESVVPYNEQFF - TRBJ2-1 TRBV10-2 -
TGTGCCACCAGCAGAGCTGGGCGTAGCAATCAGCCCCAGCATTTT CATSRAGRSNQPQHF - TRBJ1-5 TRBV15 -
TGCGCCAGCAGCTTAGAACGCGGCAGGGGCTACAATGAGCAGTTCTTC CASSLERGRGYNEQFF - TRBJ2-1 TRBV5-1 -
TGTGCCAGCAGCTGGGACCCCACCGGGGAGCTGTTTTTT CASSWDPTGELFF - TRBJ2-2 TRBV7-3 -
TGTGCCAGCAGAAAGGGGGGCCCCCCCTTGGGACAATCCTACGAGCAGTACTTC CASRKGGPPLGQSYEQYF - TRBJ2-7 TRBV6-4 once
TGTGCCAGCAGTTTATTTCCTTATGGGAACACAGATACGCAGTATTTT CASSLFPYGNTDTQYF - TRBJ2-3 TRBV27 once
TGTGCCAGCAGTTACTCTGGGGCTAGTGGTGAAGCTTTCTTT CASSYSGASGEAFF - TRBJ1-1 TRBV6-5 -
TGCAGCGTTGATGGGGACCGCCGGAATGAGCAGTTCTTC CSVDGDRRNEQFF - TRBJ2-1 TRBV29-1 -
TGTGCCAGCAGCTCGGGGGTGGGTAGCGACGAGCAGTACTTC CASSSGVGSDEQYF - TRBJ2-7 TRBV2 -
TGTGCCAGCAGCTTAGCGCTTTGGACAGGCTATGGCTACACCTTC CASSLALWTGYGYTF TRBD1 TRBJ1-2 TRBV7-9 -
TGTGCCAGCTCACCCCCCGGGACTACCCTCCAGTACTTC CASSPPGTTLQYF TRBD2 TRBJ2-4 TRBV18 -
TGTGCCAGCAGCGCCGACGGGGGGAGAATCTACGAGCAGTACTTC CASSADGGRIYEQYF TRBD2 TRBJ2-7 TRBV9 -